This is a list of T cell receptor beta chains from one sample in a study of monozygotic twins with inflammatory bowel disease. TCRdb reanalyzed the 5' RACE reads and collapses them to one entry per CDR3 protein, without DNA. In all, the sample yields a few hundred thousand distinct CDR3 sequences. Material for sequencing was blood. All receptors derive from a human donor with ulcerative colitis or Crohn's disease, or a healthy co-twin of an affected twin (not recorded which). CDR3s include the opening cysteine and the closing phenylalanine or tryptophan.

v_call	j_call	cdr3_aa
TRBV11-1	TRBJ2-3	CASSLWTSGGALNTDTQYF
TRBV19	TRBJ2-7	CASSGGTGGPNEQYF
TRBV14	TRBJ2-7	CASSILAGATYEQYF
TRBV4-2	TRBJ2-1	CASSQQGSSYNEQFF
TRBV6-5	TRBJ2-7	CASSSPGDRRSYEQYF
TRBV9	TRBJ2-2	CASSEQTGMYTGELFF
TRBV4-1	TRBJ2-3	CASSPTAHGGFSTDTQYF
TRBV2	TRBJ2-1	CASSEPIWDEQFF
TRBV4-2	TRBJ2-7	CASSQTVGARDEQYF
TRBV15	TRBJ2-5	CATSRDRGQETQYF
TRBV20-1	TRBJ2-3	CSASPGTSYTDTQYF
TRBV12-3/TRBV12-4	TRBJ2-3	CASSLELADTQYF
TRBV5-1	TRBJ2-1	CASSPGKGQFF